This TCR beta chain was captured in a study of Graves' ophthalmopathy and Graves' hyperthyroidism. This clonotype was observed many times. Trimming took 6 bases from V and 3 from J, leaving 15 bases between them. The germline gives CDR1 SNHLY, CDR2 FYNNEI. The CDR3 has 15 amino acids. The authors amplified TCR beta CDR3 regions, and they did so from RNA transcripts for repertoire sequencing. After a first-round RT-PCR with HTBI primers, a second-round multiplex PCR was run. TCRdb re-called the multiplex PCR reads through MiXCR, storing one row per CDR3 protein. The data contain 170,000 or so distinct CDR3 sequences, over 35% of them singletons.

The sample consisted of peripheral blood. This receptor was obtained from a woman between 40 and 55 years old with Graves' ophthalmopathy. This chain links TRBV2 with TRBJ1-5; no firm D call. The CDR3 loop reads CASSQGRTDNQPQHF. DNA of the CDR3: TGTGCCAGCAGCCAAGGCCGGACGGACAATCAGCCCCAGCATTTT.